The rows below give T cell receptor beta chains drawn from one sample of a study of identical twins. TCRdb re-analysed the 5' RACE reads in MiXCR, keeping a single row per CDR3 protein. Among hundreds of thousands of distinct CDR3 sequences listed, about 20% were seen once. The same sample was also used in a study of T cells expressing NK-cell markers.

The sequencing input was PBMCs. These receptors were taken from a woman aged 18-29 years in good health. Each CDR3 is given with its conserved first and last residue. Fields, in order: clone size, V gene, D gene, J gene, CDR3 DNA, CDR3 protein. The D gene is left open where the match is weak. Size tells how often a clone was seen (once, few, many) or the class of an expanded clone, and some rows leave it out.

size: NA
V: TRBV5-1
D: NA
J: TRBJ2-1
DNA: TGCGCCAGCAGCACACGTCCCCCGGCGCGGGCCTCCTACAATGAGCAGTTCTTC
CDR3: CASSTRPPARASYNEQFF

size: few
V: TRBV5-4
D: NA
J: TRBJ1-4
DNA: TGTGCCAGCAGCTCCGGAAGGGGGGAAAAACTGTTTTTT
CDR3: CASSSGRGEKLFF

size: few
V: TRBV12-3/TRBV12-4
D: NA
J: TRBJ2-1
DNA: TGTGCCAGCAGTTCACTGGCGGGGAGGTACAATGAGCAGTTCTTC
CDR3: CASSSLAGRYNEQFF

size: few
V: TRBV7-6
D: NA
J: TRBJ2-2
DNA: TGTGCCAGCAGCCCATCGTCTCAGGGGTACACCGGGGAGCTGTTTTTT
CDR3: CASSPSSQGYTGELFF

size: few
V: TRBV11-2
D: TRBD2
J: TRBJ2-7
DNA: TGTGCCAGCAGCGGACGGACTAGCGGGAAGGGCTACGAGCAGTACTTC
CDR3: CASSGRTSGKGYEQYF

size: few
V: TRBV3-1
D: TRBD1
J: TRBJ2-2
DNA: TGTGCCAGCAGCTGGTGGGAACAGGGGCCCACCGGGGAGCTGTTTTTT
CDR3: CASSWWEQGPTGELFF

size: NA
V: TRBV5-1
D: NA
J: TRBJ1-2
DNA: TGCGCCAGCAGCGTGACCGGGACGGTGAACTATGGCTACACCTTC
CDR3: CASSVTGTVNYGYTF

size: NA
V: TRBV9
D: NA
J: TRBJ1-2
DNA: TGTGCCAGCAGCGTAGCCCGAGATAGAGGCTACACCTTC
CDR3: CASSVARDRGYTF

size: few
V: TRBV5-1
D: TRBD2
J: TRBJ2-3
DNA: TGCGCCAGCAGCTTGGGTTTTGGGACTACCCGCACAGGTACGCAGTATTTT
CDR3: CASSLGFGTTRTGTQYF

size: NA
V: TRBV2
D: NA
J: TRBJ2-5
DNA: TGTGCCAGCAGTGAGGAGTGGGAGGCCCCCCGGGAGACCCAGTACTTC
CDR3: CASSEEWEAPRETQYF

size: NA
V: TRBV12-3/TRBV12-4
D: TRBD2
J: TRBJ2-7
DNA: TGTGCCAGCAGTCACGGGAGGGGCTACGAGCAGTACTTC
CDR3: CASSHGRGYEQYF

size: NA
V: TRBV6-1
D: TRBD2
J: TRBJ2-1
DNA: TGTGCCAGCAGTGAAGCGCTTCTCTGGCTAGCGGGGCTCAATGAGCAGTTCTTC
CDR3: CASSEALLWLAGLNEQFF

size: few
V: TRBV6-1
D: NA
J: TRBJ2-3
DNA: TGTGCCAGCAGCCGCGGGACAGCTACTAGCACAGATACGCAGTATTTT
CDR3: CASSRGTATSTDTQYF

size: NA
V: TRBV7-2
D: NA
J: TRBJ2-7
DNA: TGTGCCAGCAGCTTTTTCCACGAGCAGTACTTC
CDR3: CASSFFHEQYF

size: many
V: TRBV6-5
D: NA
J: TRBJ1-3
DNA: TGTGCCAGCAGTTCCGGGCTCTCTGGAAACACCATATATTTT
CDR3: CASSSGLSGNTIYF

size: NA
V: TRBV7-2
D: NA
J: TRBJ2-3
DNA: TGTGCCAGCACCCACCTTGGGGGCCTCACAGATACGCAGTATTTT
CDR3: CASTHLGGLTDTQYF

size: NA
V: TRBV6-5
D: NA
J: TRBJ2-7
DNA: TGTGCCAGCAACCAGGGGCCCTACGAGCAGTACTTC
CDR3: CASNQGPYEQYF

size: NA
V: TRBV7-9
D: NA
J: TRBJ1-4
DNA: TGTGCCAGCAGCTTGGGTTTGAGGGAAAAACTGTTTTTT
CDR3: CASSLGLREKLFF

size: few
V: TRBV5-1
D: TRBD1
J: TRBJ2-7
DNA: TGCGCCAGCAGCTTCCAGACAGGGTCAGACGAGCAGTACTTC
CDR3: CASSFQTGSDEQYF

size: NA
V: TRBV29-1
D: NA
J: TRBJ1-1
DNA: TGCAGCGTTGAGACTCATACCAACACTGAAGCTTTCTTT
CDR3: CSVETHTNTEAFF

size: NA
V: TRBV20-1
D: TRBD2
J: TRBJ2-7
DNA: TGCAGTGCCCCGGGACTAGCGGGAGACGGCACCTACGAGCAGTACTTC
CDR3: CSAPGLAGDGTYEQYF

size: few
V: TRBV20-1
D: NA
J: TRBJ1-5
DNA: TGCAGTGCACAGGGACGGACATATAGCAATCAGCCCCAGCATTTT
CDR3: CSAQGRTYSNQPQHF

size: few
V: TRBV10-3
D: TRBD1
J: TRBJ2-3
DNA: TGTGCCACTCATCCCGGGACAGGGGACGATACGCAGTATTTT
CDR3: CATHPGTGDDTQYF

size: few
V: TRBV12-3/TRBV12-4
D: TRBD2
J: TRBJ2-1
DNA: TGTGCCAGCAGTTTAGCCCCTAGCGGGACAAATGAGCAGTTCTTC
CDR3: CASSLAPSGTNEQFF

size: NA
V: TRBV5-1
D: TRBD2
J: TRBJ2-5
DNA: TGCGCCAGCAGCGGAGGGACTAGCGGAGAGACCCAGTACTTC
CDR3: CASSGGTSGETQYF

size: few
V: TRBV9
D: NA
J: TRBJ1-1
DNA: TGTGCCAGCAGCGTAGATGCCGCAACTACGGCTGAAGCTTTCTTT
CDR3: CASSVDAATTAEAFF

size: few
V: TRBV6-5
D: NA
J: TRBJ1-6
DNA: TGTGCCAGCAGTTACTCAGAACGTCGTGACTCACCCCTCCACTTT
CDR3: CASSYSERRDSPLHF

size: few
V: TRBV12-5
D: TRBD2
J: TRBJ2-1
DNA: TGTGCTAGTGGTGCTGGACTAGCGGGAGGCCGGAGCTCCTACAATGAGCAGTTCTTC
CDR3: CASGAGLAGGRSSYNEQFF

size: few
V: TRBV12-3/TRBV12-4
D: NA
J: TRBJ2-1
DNA: TGTGCCAGCAGTTTTTCGGTCTCCTACAATGAGCAGTTCTTC
CDR3: CASSFSVSYNEQFF

size: few
V: TRBV6-1
D: NA
J: TRBJ2-2
DNA: TGTGCCAGCAGGTCAGCGGAGGAGAACACCGGGGAGCTGTTTTTT
CDR3: CASRSAEENTGELFF

size: few
V: TRBV7-9
D: TRBD1
J: TRBJ2-5
DNA: TGTGCCAGCAGCCGAGCCGGGACAGGGGCGGAAGAGACCCAGTACTTC
CDR3: CASSRAGTGAEETQYF

size: few
V: TRBV20-1
D: TRBD1
J: TRBJ1-5
DNA: TGCAGTGCCCGGGGGGCCAGGGGGCTTTATCAGCCCCAGCATTTT
CDR3: CSARGARGLYQPQHF

size: many
V: TRBV7-8
D: TRBD2
J: TRBJ2-5
DNA: TGTGCCAGCAGCTTCTCGGGGGGGAGTGAAGAGACCCAGTACTTC
CDR3: CASSFSGGSEETQYF

size: many
V: TRBV13
D: TRBD2
J: TRBJ2-7
DNA: TGTGCCAGCAGCCGAGGGACTAGCGAAACCTACGAGCAGTACTTC
CDR3: CASSRGTSETYEQYF

size: NA
V: TRBV3-1
D: TRBD1
J: TRBJ1-6
DNA: TGTGCCAGCAGCCCGGGACAGGTGTTACCCCTCCACTTT
CDR3: CASSPGQVLPLHF

size: few
V: TRBV20-1
D: NA
J: TRBJ2-3
DNA: TGCAGTGCTAGAGATCCGGGGTCCCCTTCAGATACGCAGTATTTT
CDR3: CSARDPGSPSDTQYF

size: NA
V: TRBV9
D: NA
J: TRBJ2-2
DNA: TGTGCCAGCAGCGCTGTTGCGGTCCCTACCGGGGAGCTGTTTTTT
CDR3: CASSAVAVPTGELFF

size: NA
V: TRBV27
D: NA
J: TRBJ2-7
DNA: TGTGCCAGCAGTCCCGGCGGGATGAGCTACGAGCAGTACTTC
CDR3: CASSPGGMSYEQYF

size: few
V: TRBV20-1
D: NA
J: TRBJ2-7
DNA: TGCAGTGCTCAGCTAGTCTCGGCCTACGAGCAGTACTTC
CDR3: CSAQLVSAYEQYF

size: NA
V: TRBV20-1
D: TRBD2
J: TRBJ2-5
DNA: TGCAGTGCTACAGCCCGGGACTACGACCGGACCCAGTACTTC
CDR3: CSATARDYDRTQYF

size: NA
V: TRBV20-1
D: NA
J: TRBJ1-2
DNA: TGCAGTGCTAGAGGGGGGTACTATGGCTACACCTTC
CDR3: CSARGGYYGYTF

size: few
V: TRBV5-1
D: NA
J: TRBJ2-5
DNA: TGCGCCAGCAGCAAAACCGTAGGGGAGACCCAGTACTTC
CDR3: CASSKTVGETQYF

size: NA
V: TRBV20-1
D: NA
J: TRBJ1-6
DNA: TGCAGTGCTCTTATTCGGGGAGGACTGAATTCACCCCTCCACTTT
CDR3: CSALIRGGLNSPLHF

size: few
V: TRBV5-5
D: NA
J: TRBJ1-1
DNA: TGTGCCAGCAGCCCGACTACAGGAGGAGGTAGTGAAGCTTTCTTT
CDR3: CASSPTTGGGSEAFF

size: NA
V: TRBV20-1
D: NA
J: TRBJ2-7
DNA: TGCAGTGCTAGAACCGACAGGTCGAGCTACGAGCAGTACTTC
CDR3: CSARTDRSSYEQYF

size: NA
V: TRBV20-1
D: NA
J: TRBJ2-1
DNA: TGCAGAGGAACAGGGAGCAATGAGCAGTTCTTC
CDR3: CRGTGSNEQFF

size: NA
V: TRBV20-1
D: TRBD1
J: TRBJ2-3
DNA: TGCAGTGCGGTTACAGGGGGCGCGACAGATACGCAGTATTTT
CDR3: CSAVTGGATDTQYF

size: NA
V: TRBV7-3
D: TRBD2
J: TRBJ2-3
DNA: TGTGCCAGCAGCCGACTAGCGGAGCCTTCGGATACGCAGTATTTT
CDR3: CASSRLAEPSDTQYF

size: few
V: TRBV7-2
D: TRBD2
J: TRBJ2-7
DNA: TGTGCCAGCAGCCCCGACCCGGGGGGAATTTCATACGAGCAGTACTTC
CDR3: CASSPDPGGISYEQYF

size: few
V: TRBV24-1
D: NA
J: TRBJ2-1
DNA: TGTGCCACCAGTGAAGCTCAACCCGGGAACAATGAGCAGTTCTTC
CDR3: CATSEAQPGNNEQFF

size: NA
V: TRBV6-2/TRBV6-3
D: NA
J: TRBJ2-7
DNA: TGTGCCAGCAGTTACTCGACTCCAAAACCTCTCTACGAGCAGTACTTC
CDR3: CASSYSTPKPLYEQYF

size: NA
V: TRBV5-1
D: TRBD1
J: TRBJ1-5
DNA: TGCGCCAGCAGCCCCCGGACAGGAGGAGGTCAGCCCCAGCATTTT
CDR3: CASSPRTGGGQPQHF

size: many
V: TRBV9
D: NA
J: TRBJ1-2
DNA: TGTGCCAGCAGCGCTCGACCCCAGGCGAACTATGGCTACACCTTC
CDR3: CASSARPQANYGYTF